What follows is one T cell receptor (beta chain) and its context. Study processing details: Estimates of nucleated cell counts were drawn from the amplification of reference gene primers. Profiling relied on immunoSEQ multiplex PCR, and the TCRdb table lists in-frame clones only, not all of them. Clonal size and the V and J genes are those of that table, whereas D and trimming came from the DNA. In the table there are 150,000 or so clones, around nine tenths of which are singletons. The CDR3 sequence is 15 residues long. Trimming at V came to 3 bases and at J to 10 bases, leaving 8 bases not matched to a gene. Germline CDR1 SNHLY, CDR2 FYNNEI. These data belong to a study of blood T cell repertoires in COVID-19. Across the whole study: COVID-19 samples from acute and convalescent phases originated in the United States, Italy and Spain. PBMCs, B-cell-depleted T cells, or T cells provided the cDNA or gDNA that made up the material.

One Seattle source followed patients from active infection through their disease course. V is TRBV2 and J is TRBJ1-6; 8 bases line up with TRBD1. The TCR was taken from a woman between 65 and 79 years old with COVID-19, enrolled during active disease. Input material: peripheral blood. This CDR3 is CASSDNQGADSPLHF. The CDR3, as DNA: TGTGCCAGCAGTGACAATCAGGGGGCTGACTCACCCCTCCACTTT.